This T cell receptor beta chain was recovered during a study of T cell responses to AZD1222 COVID-19 vaccine. Study information: It was second doses at about 4 or about 12 weeks that were pooled. Study-level findings and limits: Repertoire samples came only from after the peak T cell response. Most donors were white British and more were female, and clonal diversity was possibly underestimated.

V lost 5 bases and J 13 bases, leaving 18 bases between the germline ends. CDR1 DFQATT and CDR2 SNEGSKA come from the germline V gene (reference sequence). This CDR3 region has 11 residues. TCRdb's copy holds only in-frame clones and misses some; the assay was immunoSEQ multiplex PCR. This table holds 130,000 or so clones, around 84% found once. Regarding this clone: Its antigen is not identified.

The specimen comprised peripheral blood, sampled on day 0 of AZD1222 vaccination. The chain couples TRBV20-1 to TRBJ2-7, with a tentative D call TRBD2 (7 bases). The sequence came from an adult in good health. In DNA, the CDR3 is TGCAGTGCTCCCTGGGGGGGCGGGGACTACTTC. Translation gives CSAPWGGGDYF.